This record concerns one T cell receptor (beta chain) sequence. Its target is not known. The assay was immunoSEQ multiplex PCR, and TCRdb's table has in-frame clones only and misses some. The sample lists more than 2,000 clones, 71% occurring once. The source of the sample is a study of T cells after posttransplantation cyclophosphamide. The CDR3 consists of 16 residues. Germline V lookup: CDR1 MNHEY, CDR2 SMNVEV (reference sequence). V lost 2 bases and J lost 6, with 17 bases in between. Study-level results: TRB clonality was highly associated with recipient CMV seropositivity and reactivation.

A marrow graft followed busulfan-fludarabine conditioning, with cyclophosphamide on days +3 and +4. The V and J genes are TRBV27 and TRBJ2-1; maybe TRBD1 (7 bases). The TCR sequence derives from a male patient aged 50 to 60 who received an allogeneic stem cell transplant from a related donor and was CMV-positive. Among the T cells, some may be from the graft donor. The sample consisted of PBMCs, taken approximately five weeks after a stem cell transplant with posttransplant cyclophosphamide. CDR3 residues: CASSLGAGQPFNEQFF. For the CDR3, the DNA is TGTGCCAGCAGTTTAGGTGCGGGACAGCCTTTCAATGAGCAGTTCTTC.